This T cell receptor (beta chain) was observed in a study of control samples from healthy donors and cancer patients. J was trimmed by 8 bases and V by 9 bases; bases with no gene match: 9. CDR3 length: 13 amino acids. CDR1 and CDR2 from the germline V gene are SNHLY and FYNNEI. Assay: immunoSEQ multiplex PCR; the TCRdb copy retains only in-frame clones and omits some. The sample contains roughly 98,000 clones, approximately 95% of which appear only once. The V and J genes are TRBV2 and TRBJ1-2, with 10 bases aligning to TRBD1. Sequences were obtained from blood. This receptor was obtained from a man aged 18 to 29 in good health. The CDR3 sequence is CARNRDRGTGYTF. The DNA of the CDR3 is TGTGCCAGAAACCGGGACAGGGGTACGGGCTACACCTTC.